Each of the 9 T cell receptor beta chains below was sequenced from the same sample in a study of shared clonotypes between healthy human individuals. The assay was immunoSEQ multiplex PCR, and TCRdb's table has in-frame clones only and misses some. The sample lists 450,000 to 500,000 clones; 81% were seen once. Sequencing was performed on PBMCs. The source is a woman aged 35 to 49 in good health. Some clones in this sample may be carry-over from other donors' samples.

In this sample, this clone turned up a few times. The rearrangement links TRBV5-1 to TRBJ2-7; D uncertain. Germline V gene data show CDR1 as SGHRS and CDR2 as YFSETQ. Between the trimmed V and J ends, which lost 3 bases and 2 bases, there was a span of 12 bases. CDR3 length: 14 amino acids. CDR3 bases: TGCGCCAGCAGCTCCGTCGGCGGAGCCTACGAGCAGTACTTC. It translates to CASSSVGGAYEQYF.

This CDR3 reads CASSVPGLQETQYF. CDR3 nucleotide sequence: TGTGCCAGCAGCGTGCCCGGACTACAAGAGACCCAGTACTTC. The rearrangement uses TRBV28 and TRBJ2-5, with D tentatively TRBD2 (6 bases). The germline V gene encodes CDR1 MDHEN and CDR2 SYDVKM. V gave up 6 bases and J gave up 2 bases, with 13 bases separating them. CDR3 length: 14 residues. The variable domain in full, completed from reference TRBV28 and TRBJ2-5, reads DVKVTQSSRYLVKRTGEKVFLECVQDMDHENMFWYRQDPGLGLRLIYFSYDVKMKEKGDIPEGYSVSREKKERFSLILESASTNQTSMYLCASSVPGLQETQYFGPGTRLLVL.

Here the CDR3 DNA reads TGTGCCAGCAGCTTAAGCTCCCGGGAAGCTTTCTTT. Protein product: CASSLSSREAFF. V gene TRBV7-2 combines with J gene TRBJ1-1; D is uncertain. This CDR3 is 12 amino acids long. CDR1 SGHTA and CDR2 FQGNSA come from the germline V gene. The V gene lost 2 bases and the J gene lost 8 bases, with 9 bases spanning the gap.

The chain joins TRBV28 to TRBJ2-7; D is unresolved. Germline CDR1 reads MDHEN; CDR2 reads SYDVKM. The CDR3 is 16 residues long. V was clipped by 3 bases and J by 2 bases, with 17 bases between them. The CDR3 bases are TGTGCCAGCAGTTTCTCCTGGATCCGTCCTACCTACGAGCAGTACTTC. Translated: CASSFSWIRPTYEQYF.

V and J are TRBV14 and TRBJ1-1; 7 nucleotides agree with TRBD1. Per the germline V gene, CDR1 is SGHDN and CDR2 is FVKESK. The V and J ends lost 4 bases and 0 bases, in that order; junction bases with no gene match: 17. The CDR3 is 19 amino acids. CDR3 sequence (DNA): TGTGCCAGCAGCCCCCCGGGACAGCCCCAATACTTTATGAACACTGAAGCTTTCTTT. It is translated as CASSPPGQPQYFMNTEAFF.

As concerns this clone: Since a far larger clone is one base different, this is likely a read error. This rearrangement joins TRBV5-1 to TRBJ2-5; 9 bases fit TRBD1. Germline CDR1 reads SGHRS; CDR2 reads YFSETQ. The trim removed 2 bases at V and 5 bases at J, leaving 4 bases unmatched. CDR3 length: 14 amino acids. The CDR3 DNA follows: TGCGCCAGCAGCTTACAGGGGGCAGTGGAGACCCAGTACTTC. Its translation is CASSLQGAVETQYF. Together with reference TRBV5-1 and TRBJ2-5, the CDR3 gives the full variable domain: KAGVTQTPRYLIKTRGQQVTLSCSPISGHRSVSWYQQTPGQGLQFLFEYFSETQRNKGNFPGRFSGRQFSNSRSEMNVSTLELGDSALYLCASSLQGAVETQYFGPGTRLLVL.

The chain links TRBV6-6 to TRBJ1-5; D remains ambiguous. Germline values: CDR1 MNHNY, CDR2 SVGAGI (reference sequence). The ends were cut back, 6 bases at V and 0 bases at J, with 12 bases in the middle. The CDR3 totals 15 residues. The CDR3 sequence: CASSPGSHSNQPQHF. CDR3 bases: TGTGCCAGCAGCCCGGGCAGCCATAGCAATCAGCCCCAGCATTTT.

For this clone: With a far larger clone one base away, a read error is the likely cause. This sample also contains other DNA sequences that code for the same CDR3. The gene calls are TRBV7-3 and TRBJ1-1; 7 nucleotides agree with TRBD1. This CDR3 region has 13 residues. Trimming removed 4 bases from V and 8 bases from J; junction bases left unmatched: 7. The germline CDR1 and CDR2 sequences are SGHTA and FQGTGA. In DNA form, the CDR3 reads TGTGCCAGCAGCTACGACAGGGAAACCGAAGCTTTCTTT. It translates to CASSYDRETEAFF.

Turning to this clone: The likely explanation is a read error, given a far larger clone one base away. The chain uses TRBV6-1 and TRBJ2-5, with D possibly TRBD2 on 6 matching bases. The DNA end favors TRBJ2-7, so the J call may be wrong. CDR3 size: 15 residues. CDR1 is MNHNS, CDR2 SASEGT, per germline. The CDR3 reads CASGERLAQPYEQYF. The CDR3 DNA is TGTGCCAGCGGTGAACGGCTAGCGCAGCCCTACGAGCAGTACTTC.